This TCR beta chain emerged from a study of blood T cell repertoires in COVID-19. In the study overall: The analysed material was cDNA or gDNA that came from T cells, B-cell-depleted T cells, or PBMCs.

Original processing methods: Estimates of nucleated cell counts were drawn from the amplification of reference gene primers. Assay used: immunoSEQ multiplex PCR; TCRdb lists only in-frame clones, some missing. V, J and clone size are those of that table, while D and trimming were read from the DNA. The profile shows 300,000 to 350,000 clones, roughly 90% of them singletons. The CDR3 length is 12 residues. The germline CDR1 and CDR2 sequences are LGHDT and YNNKEL (reference sequence). V gave up 10 bases and J gave up 4 bases, with 13 bases separating them. V usage is TRBV3-1 (or the pseudogene TRBV3-2) and J usage is TRBJ1-2; possible D gene TRBD1, 6 bases. The clonotype comes from a woman younger than 45 who had been exposed to COVID-19. Input material: PBMCs or T cells enriched from blood (not recorded which). The CDR3 coding sequence is TGTGCCACCCAACAGGGCTCCTATGGCTACACCTTC. This encodes CATQQGSYGYTF.